One TCR beta chain is described in this entry. The entry originates in a study of T cell changes during pregnancy in multiple sclerosis. Only in-frame clones appear in the TCRdb table, and some are missing; sequencing was by immunoSEQ multiplex PCR. The top ten hold 1% to 1.5% of the sample, which has around 43,000 clones, 75% to 90% seen once. Germline V gene sequence: CDR1 KGHSH, CDR2 LQKENI. Trimming removed 3 bases at V and 2 bases at J, with 8 bases between. The CDR3 spans 13 residues. Sample: CD4+ T cells from peripheral blood mononuclear cells, taken in the first trimester of pregnancy. The chain uses TRBV18 and TRBJ2-7; perhaps TRBD2 as D (6 bases). The receptor's source is a female donor with multiple sclerosis, enrolled in a pregnancy study. DNA for the CDR3: TGTGCCAGCTCACCCGGGGGTACCTACGAGCAGTACTTC. Translation: CASSPGGTYEQYF.